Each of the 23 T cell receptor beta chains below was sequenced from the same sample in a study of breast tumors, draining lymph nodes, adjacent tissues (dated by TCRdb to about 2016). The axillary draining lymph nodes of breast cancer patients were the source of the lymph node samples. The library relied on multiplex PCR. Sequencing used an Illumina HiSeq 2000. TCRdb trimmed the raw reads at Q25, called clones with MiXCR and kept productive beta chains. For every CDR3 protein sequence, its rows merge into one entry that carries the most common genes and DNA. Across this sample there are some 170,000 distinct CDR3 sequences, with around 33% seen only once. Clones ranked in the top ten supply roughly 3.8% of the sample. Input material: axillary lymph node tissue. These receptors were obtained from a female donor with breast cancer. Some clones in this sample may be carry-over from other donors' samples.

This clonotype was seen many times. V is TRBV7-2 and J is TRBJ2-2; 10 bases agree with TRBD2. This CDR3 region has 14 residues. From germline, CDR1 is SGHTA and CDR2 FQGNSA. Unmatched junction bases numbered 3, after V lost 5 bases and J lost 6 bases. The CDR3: CASSALAGAGELFF. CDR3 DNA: TGTGCCAGCAGCGCTCTAGCGGGAGCCGGGGAGCTGTTTTTT.

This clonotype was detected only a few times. This CDR3 reads CASSHPDSGGYTF. DNA for the CDR3: TGTGCCAGCAGCCACCCAGACAGTGGCGGCTACACCTTC. V gene TRBV3-1 combines with J gene TRBJ1-2; tentatively, D is TRBD1 (5 bases). Germline V gene lookup returns CDR1 LGHDT and CDR2 YNNKEL (reference sequence). V dropped 3 bases and J dropped 8 bases, with 13 bases sitting between them. This CDR3 contains 13 residues.

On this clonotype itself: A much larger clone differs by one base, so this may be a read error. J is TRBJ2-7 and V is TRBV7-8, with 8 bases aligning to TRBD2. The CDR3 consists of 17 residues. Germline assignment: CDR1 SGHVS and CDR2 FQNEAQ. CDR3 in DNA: TGTGCCAGCAGACACCGGGAGGGAGGCAGAAGCTCCTACCAGCAGTACTTC. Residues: CASRHREGGRSSYQQYF.

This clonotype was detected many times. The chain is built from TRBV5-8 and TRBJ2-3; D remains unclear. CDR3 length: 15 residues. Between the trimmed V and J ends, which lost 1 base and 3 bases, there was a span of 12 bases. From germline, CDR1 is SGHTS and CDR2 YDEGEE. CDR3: CASSLSLGLTDTQYF. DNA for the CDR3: TGTGCCAGCAGCTTGTCGTTGGGTCTTACAGATACGCAGTATTTT.

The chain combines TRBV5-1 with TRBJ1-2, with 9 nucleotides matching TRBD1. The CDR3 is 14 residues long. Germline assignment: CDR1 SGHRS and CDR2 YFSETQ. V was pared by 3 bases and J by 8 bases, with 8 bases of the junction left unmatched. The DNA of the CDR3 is TGCGCCAGCAGCTCGGGGACAGGGCGCTACGGCTACACCTTC. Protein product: CASSSGTGRYGYTF.

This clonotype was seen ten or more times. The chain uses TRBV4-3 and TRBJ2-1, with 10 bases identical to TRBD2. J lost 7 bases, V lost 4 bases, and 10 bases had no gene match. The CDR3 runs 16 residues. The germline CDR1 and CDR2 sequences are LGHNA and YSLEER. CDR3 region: CASSPRASGSRNEQFF. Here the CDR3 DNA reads TGCGCCAGCAGCCCTCGGGCTAGCGGGAGCAGAAATGAGCAGTTCTTC.

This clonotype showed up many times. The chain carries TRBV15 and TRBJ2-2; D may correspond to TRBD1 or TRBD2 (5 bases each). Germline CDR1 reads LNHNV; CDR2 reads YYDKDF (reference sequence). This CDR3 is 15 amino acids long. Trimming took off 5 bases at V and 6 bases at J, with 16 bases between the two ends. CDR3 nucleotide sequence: TGTGCCACCAGCGGGCGAGGGGCTGGCCCCGGGGAGCTGTTTTTT. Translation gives CATSGRGAGPGELFF.

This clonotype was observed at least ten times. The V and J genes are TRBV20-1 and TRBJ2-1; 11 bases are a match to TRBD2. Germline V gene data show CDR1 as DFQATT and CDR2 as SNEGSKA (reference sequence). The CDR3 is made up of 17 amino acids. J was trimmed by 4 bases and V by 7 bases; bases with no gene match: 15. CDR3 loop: CSVIAGGPLEWYNEQFF. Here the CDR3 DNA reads TGCAGTGTCATAGCGGGAGGGCCTTTAGAATGGTACAATGAGCAGTTCTTC.

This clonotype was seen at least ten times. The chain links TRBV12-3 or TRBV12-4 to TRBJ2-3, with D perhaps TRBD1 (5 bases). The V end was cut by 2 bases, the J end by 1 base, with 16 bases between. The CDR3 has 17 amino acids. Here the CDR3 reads CASSLPSTRVGTDTQYF. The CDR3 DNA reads TGTGCCAGCAGTTTACCGTCGACCAGGGTGGGCACAGATACGCAGTATTTT.

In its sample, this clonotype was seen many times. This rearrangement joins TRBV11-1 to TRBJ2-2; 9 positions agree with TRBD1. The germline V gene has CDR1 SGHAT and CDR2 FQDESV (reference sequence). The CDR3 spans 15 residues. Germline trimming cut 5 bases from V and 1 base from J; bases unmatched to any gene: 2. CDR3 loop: CASSGTGLNTGELFF. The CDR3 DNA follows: TGTGCCAGCAGCGGGACAGGGTTGAACACCGGGGAGCTGTTTTTT.

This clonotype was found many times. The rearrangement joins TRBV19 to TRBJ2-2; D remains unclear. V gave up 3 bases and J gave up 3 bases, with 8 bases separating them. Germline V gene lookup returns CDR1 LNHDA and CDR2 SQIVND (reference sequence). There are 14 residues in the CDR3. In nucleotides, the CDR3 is TGTGCCAGTAGTATCGACGGATACACCGGGGAGCTGTTTTTT. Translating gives CASSIDGYTGELFF.

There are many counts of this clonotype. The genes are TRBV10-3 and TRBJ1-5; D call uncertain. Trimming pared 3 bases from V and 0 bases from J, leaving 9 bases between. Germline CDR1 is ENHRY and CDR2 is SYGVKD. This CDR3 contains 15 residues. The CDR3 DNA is TGTGCCATCAGTGATCCCGGACTTAGCAATCAGCCCCAGCATTTT. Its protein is CAISDPGLSNQPQHF.

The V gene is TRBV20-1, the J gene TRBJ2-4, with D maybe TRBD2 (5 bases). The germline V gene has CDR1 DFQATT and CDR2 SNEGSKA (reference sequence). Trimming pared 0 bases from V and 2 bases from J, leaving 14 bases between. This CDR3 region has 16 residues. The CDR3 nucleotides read TGCAGTGCTAGAGATTTACATGGCGGGCCCAAAAACATTCAGTACTTC. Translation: CSARDLHGGPKNIQYF.

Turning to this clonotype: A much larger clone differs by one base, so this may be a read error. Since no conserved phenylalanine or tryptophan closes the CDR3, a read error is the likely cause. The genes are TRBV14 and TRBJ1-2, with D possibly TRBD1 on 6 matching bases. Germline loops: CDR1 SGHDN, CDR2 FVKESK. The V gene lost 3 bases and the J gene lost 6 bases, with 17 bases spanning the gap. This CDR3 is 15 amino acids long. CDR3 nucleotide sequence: TGTGCCAGCAGCCACGTGAGGGGGGTATTGCATGGCTACACCCTC. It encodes CASSHVRGVLHGYTL.

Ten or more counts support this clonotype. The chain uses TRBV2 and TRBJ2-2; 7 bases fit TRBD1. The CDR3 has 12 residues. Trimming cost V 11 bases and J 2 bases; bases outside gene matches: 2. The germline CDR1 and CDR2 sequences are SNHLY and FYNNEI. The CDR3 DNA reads TGTGCCGGGACAGCCAACACCGGGGAGCTGTTTTTT. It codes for CAGTANTGELFF.

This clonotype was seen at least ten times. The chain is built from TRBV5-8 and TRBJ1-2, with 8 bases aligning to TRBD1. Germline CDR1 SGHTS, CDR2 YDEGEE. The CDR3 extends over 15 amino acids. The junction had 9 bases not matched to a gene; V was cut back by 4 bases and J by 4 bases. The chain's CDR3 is CASSVDRGRIYGYTF. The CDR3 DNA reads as TGTGCCAGCAGCGTCGACAGGGGAAGAATCTATGGCTACACCTTC.

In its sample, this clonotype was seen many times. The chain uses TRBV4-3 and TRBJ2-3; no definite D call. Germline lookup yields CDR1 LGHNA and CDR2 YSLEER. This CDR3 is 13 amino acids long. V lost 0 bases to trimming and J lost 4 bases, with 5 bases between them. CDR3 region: CASSQDQADTQYF. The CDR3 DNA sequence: TGCGCCAGCAGCCAAGATCAGGCAGATACGCAGTATTTT.

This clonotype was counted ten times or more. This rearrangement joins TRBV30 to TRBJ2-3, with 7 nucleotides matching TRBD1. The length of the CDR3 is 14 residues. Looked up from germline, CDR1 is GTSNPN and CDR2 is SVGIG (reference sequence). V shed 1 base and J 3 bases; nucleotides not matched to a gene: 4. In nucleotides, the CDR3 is TGTGCCTGGAGTGGAGAGGGGGCAACAGATACGCAGTATTTT. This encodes CAWSGEGATDTQYF.

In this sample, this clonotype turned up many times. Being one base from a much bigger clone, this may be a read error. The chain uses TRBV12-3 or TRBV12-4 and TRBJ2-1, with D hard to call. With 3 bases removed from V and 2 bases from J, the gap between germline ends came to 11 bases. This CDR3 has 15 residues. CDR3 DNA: TGTGCCAGCAGTTTCAACGGGTCTCCCTACAATGAGCAGTTCTTC. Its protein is CASSFNGSPYNEQFF.

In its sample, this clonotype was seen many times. This chain's CDR3 is CASSQDWISSYNEQFF. CDR3 bases: TGTGCCAGCAGCCAAGACTGGATAAGCTCCTACAATGAGCAGTTCTTC. The chain carries TRBV3-1 and TRBJ2-1; D is unclear. Germline V gene data show CDR1 as LGHDT and CDR2 as YNNKEL (reference sequence). V was shortened by 0 bases and J by 0 bases, with 9 bases between the two germline ends. This CDR3 comprises 16 residues.

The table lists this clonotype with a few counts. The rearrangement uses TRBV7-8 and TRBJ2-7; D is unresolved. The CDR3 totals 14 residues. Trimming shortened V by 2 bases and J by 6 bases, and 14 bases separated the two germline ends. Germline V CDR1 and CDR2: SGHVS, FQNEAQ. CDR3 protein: CASSLIGKLGEQYF. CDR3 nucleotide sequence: TGTGCCAGCAGCTTAATCGGAAAGTTGGGCGAGCAGTACTTC.

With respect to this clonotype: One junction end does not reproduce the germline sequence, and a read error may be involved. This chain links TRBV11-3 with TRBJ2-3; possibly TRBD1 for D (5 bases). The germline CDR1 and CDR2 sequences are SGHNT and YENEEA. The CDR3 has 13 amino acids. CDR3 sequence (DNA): TGTACCAGCAGCCGTTTCAGGGCAGCTACGCAGTATTTT. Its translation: CTSSRFRAATQYF.

The CDR3 sequence is CAIKTGGRYEQYF. The CDR3 nucleotides read TGTGCCATTAAGACAGGGGGCCGGTACGAGCAGTACTTC. This rearrangement joins TRBV24-1 to TRBJ2-7; TRBD1 matches at 10 bases. In germline, CDR1 is KGHDR, CDR2 SFDVKD. This CDR3 contains 13 residues. J gave up 4 bases and V 11 bases, and 7 bases lay outside the gene matches.